This TCR beta chain was observed in a study of cytomegalovirus exposure and HLA in healthy donors. Study outcomes and limitations: In a later analysis, most CMV-associated TCR beta chains appeared HLA-restricted.

V was trimmed by 3 bases and J by 0 bases, leaving 19 bases between them. In germline, CDR1 is SGHRS, CDR2 YFSETQ. CDR3 length equals 19 residues. This clone was detected only a few times. Its antigen remains unknown. PCR used 60 Vbeta primers and 13 Jbeta primers. Repertoires were generated with immunoSEQ multiplex PCR, while TCRdb's copy carries only in-frame clones and drops some. The sample shows 180,000 or so clones, about four fifths of them seen only once. V gene TRBV5-1 combines with J gene TRBJ2-6; perhaps TRBD1 as D (5 bases). The sequence was obtained from a female donor in good health and CMV-seronegative. Specimen: PBMCs. The CDR3 nucleotides are TGCGCCAGCAGCTCGAGCTTGGTTCTTGGGGCCTCTGGGGCCAACGTCCTGACTTTC. It specifies CASSSSLVLGASGANVLTF.